This T cell receptor (beta chain) came from a study of glioma-infiltrating T cells. This clonotype was counted only a few times. TCR alpha and beta CDR3 regions were amplified from RNA using iRepertoire nested multiplex PCR. Tissue mRNA or PBMC total RNA, roughly 100-400 ng, went into one-step reverse transcription and amplification. Using its own MiXCR run on the multiplex PCR reads, TCRdb lists one record per CDR3 protein. In the table there are about 140,000 distinct CDR3 sequences, approximately 39% of which are singletons. The TCR sequence derives from a human donor with low-grade glioma or glioblastoma, undergoing nonglioma brain surgery, or in good health (not recorded which). Sequencing was carried out using glioma tissue, nonneoplastic brain tissue, or PBMCs (not recorded which).

The CDR3 here is CSALQPQRSTDTQYF. CDR3 DNA: TGCAGTGCTCTCCAACCCCAGCGGAGCACAGATACGCAGTATTTT. V usage is TRBV20-1 and J usage is TRBJ2-3, with D perhaps TRBD2 (5 bases). CDR3 length equals 15 residues. Looked up from germline, CDR1 is DFQATT and CDR2 is SNEGSKA (reference sequence). Trimming took 5 bases from V and 0 from J, leaving 15 bases between them.